The 20 T cell receptor beta chains in this list originate from one sample, sequenced in a study of T-cell reconstitution after alpha-beta-depleted transplantation in children. Unique molecular identifiers were used in preparing the TCRbeta library. One entry per CDR3 protein results from TCRdb running MiXCR on the PCR reads. The sample comprises about 500,000 distinct CDR3 sequences, 9.5% to 12% of which are singletons, and approximately 14% rests with the top ten. Sequences were derived from PBMCs, mostly from graft donor cells, sampled 180 days after TCRalphabeta/CD19-depleted stem cell transplant. Receptors originate from a female patient between 2 and 15 years old who had a stem cell transplant for aplastic anemia, so the T cells may come from the graft donor.

This clonotype was seen a handful of times. V gene TRBV4-3 combines with J gene TRBJ2-3; TRBD2 aligns across 11 bases. The CDR3 covers 18 residues. Per the germline V gene, CDR1 is LGHNA and CDR2 is YSLEER. V lost 1 base and J lost 0; bases outside the gene matches: 6. The DNA of the CDR3 is TGCGCCAGCAGCCAAGGACTAGCGGGACTTACTAGCACAGATACGCAGTATTTT. This sequence encodes CASSQGLAGLTSTDTQYF.

CDR3 amino acids: CATSRDLGQGNNEQFF. In DNA, the CDR3 is TGTGCCACCAGCAGAGATTTGGGACAGGGAAACAATGAGCAGTTCTTC. The V and J genes are TRBV15 and TRBJ2-1, with TRBD1 identical over 9 bases. V gave up 0 bases and J gave up 5 bases; unmatched junction bases: 5. The CDR3 length is 16 residues. Germline values: CDR1 LNHNV, CDR2 YYDKDF (reference sequence).

This clonotype has more than one count but fewer than ten. This chain joins TRBV6-2 or TRBV6-3 and TRBJ2-1; 14 bases agree with TRBD2. With V trimmed by 5 bases and J by 6 bases, 3 bases remained unmatched. CDR3 length equals 15 residues. Germline V CDR1 and CDR2: MNHEY, SVGEGT. The CDR3 region is CASSAGTSGSNEQFF. For the CDR3, the DNA is TGTGCCAGCAGTGCCGGGACTAGCGGGAGCAATGAGCAGTTCTTC.

This clonotype was recorded a few times. This chain uses TRBV28 with TRBJ2-3; D is perhaps TRBD2 (5 bases). Deletions cut 6 bases from V and 1 base from J, with 17 bases between. Germline assignment: CDR1 MDHEN and CDR2 SYDVKM. CDR3 length equals 16 residues. This CDR3 reads CASSIWTRDRTDTQYF. The CDR3 nucleotides read TGTGCCAGCAGCATATGGACTCGTGACCGCACAGATACGCAGTATTTT.

This clonotype was seen a handful of times. This chain connects TRBV4-3 to TRBJ1-2; D possibly corresponds to TRBD1 (5 bases). Germline V lookup: CDR1 LGHNA, CDR2 YSLEER. This CDR3 is built from 16 residues. Trimming left V 1 base short and J 8 bases short, with 20 bases between. This CDR3 is CASSQAHVGGTYGYTF. The CDR3 nucleotides are TGCGCCAGCAGCCAAGCCCACGTCGGGGGGACCTACGGCTACACCTTC.

Worth noting for this clonotype: Relative to the germline gene, one junction end is altered; a read error may explain this. The J gene is TRBJ2-1, the V gene TRBV19; 10 nucleotides align to TRBD1. Per germline, CDR1 LNHDA and CDR2 SQIVND (reference sequence). The CDR3 consists of 14 residues. Here the CDR3 DNA reads TGTGCCAGTGGTATAGGGACAGGGGTCGATGAGCAGTTCTTC. Residues: CASGIGTGVDEQFF.

The rearrangement joins TRBV11-2 to TRBJ2-2, with D possibly TRBD2 on 6 matching bases. The germline gives CDR1 SGHAT, CDR2 FQNNGV. Trimming removed 1 base at V and 13 bases at J, with 22 bases between. The CDR3 is 16 amino acids. The CDR3 region is CASSLAAGQPPLGLFF. The CDR3 nucleotides are TGTGCCAGCAGCTTAGCCGCGGGGCAGCCCCCGTTAGGGCTGTTTTTT.

This clonotype was observed many times. The chain has TRBV12-3 or TRBV12-4 and TRBJ2-5; D not certain. The CDR3 length is 15 residues. With 6 bases removed from V and 1 base from J, the gap between germline ends came to 15 bases. The CDR3 sequence: CASSSGRLIQETQYF. DNA of the CDR3: TGTGCCAGCAGCTCTGGGCGGCTGATCCAAGAGACCCAGTACTTC.

CDR3 loop: CASSFQGAFNEQFF. CDR3 bases: TGTGCCAGCAGTTTTCAGGGGGCTTTCAATGAGCAGTTCTTC. This chain connects TRBV6-2 or TRBV6-3 to TRBJ2-1; 8 bases agree with TRBD1. Germline V gene sequence: CDR1 MNHEY, CDR2 SVGEGT. Trimming at V came to 4 bases and at J to 6 bases, leaving 5 bases not matched to a gene. The CDR3 covers 14 residues.

V usage is TRBV11-2 and J usage is TRBJ1-2; D is possibly TRBD1 (6 bases). The CDR3 covers 15 residues. In germline, CDR1 is SGHAT, CDR2 FQNNGV. V lost 5 bases, J lost 3 bases, and 16 bases lay in between. CDR3 DNA sequence: TGTGCCAGCAGCCCGCAGGGGAAGGGCGACTATGGCTACACCTTC. Amino acid sequence: CASSPQGKGDYGYTF.

This clonotype was observed a few times. The chain joins TRBV29-1 to TRBJ2-7, with 7 bases matching TRBD2. The CDR3 spans 15 residues. J was trimmed by 0 bases and V by 3 bases; bases with no gene match: 8. Germline V CDR1 and CDR2: SQVTM, ANQGSEA. The CDR3 here is CSVELLAEGSYEQYF. Here the CDR3 DNA reads TGCAGCGTTGAGCTCCTAGCGGAAGGCTCCTACGAGCAGTACTTC.

This clonotype was counted a few times. The genes are TRBV7-3 and TRBJ2-3; D uncertain. The CDR3 contains 11 residues. Trimming took 0 bases from V and 7 from J, leaving 2 bases between them. Germline CDR1 and CDR2: SGHTA and FQGTGA. The CDR3 DNA follows: TGTGCCAGCAGCTTAACTAATACGCAGTATTTT. It codes for CASSLTNTQYF.

This clonotype was seen ten or more times. The rearrangement links TRBV5-6 to TRBJ2-1, with D possibly matching TRBD2 (5 bases). CDR1 and CDR2 (germline): SGHDT, YYEEEE. The CDR3 spans 16 residues. The V gene lost 2 bases and the J gene lost 4 bases, with 16 bases spanning the gap. DNA for the CDR3: TGTGCCAGCAGCTTTCCAGCCCGGGGTAAATACAATGAGCAGTTCTTC. It translates to CASSFPARGKYNEQFF.

This sequence joins TRBV11-3 and TRBJ2-1; D not resolved. The CDR3 loop spans 11 amino acids. Germline V lookup: CDR1 SGHNT, CDR2 YENEEA. V was clipped by 5 bases and J by 5 bases, with 4 bases between them. The CDR3 bases are TGTGCCAGCAGCGCGAACAATGAGCAGTTCTTC. This gives the protein CASSANNEQFF. Full variable domain (remainder filled in from reference TRBV11-3 and TRBJ2-1): EAGVVQSPRYKIIEKKQPVAFWCNPISGHNTLYWYLQNLGQGPELLIRYENEEAVDDSQLPKDRFSAERLKGVDSTLKIQPAELGDSAVYLCASSANNEQFFGPGTRLTVL.

The chain recombines TRBV29-1 with TRBJ2-2; TRBD2 matches 10 bases. With 6 bases clipped from V and 5 bases from J, the junction kept 15 bases outside the gene matches. Looked up from germline, CDR1 is SQVTM and CDR2 is ANQGSEA. The CDR3 totals 17 residues. The CDR3 protein is CSVANIAGGYITGELFF. Written as DNA, the CDR3 is TGCAGCGTCGCAAACATAGCGGGAGGTTATATAACCGGGGAGCTGTTTTTT.

The CDR3 is CASRNTGDRYYGYTF. The CDR3 DNA follows: TGTGCCAGCAGAAACACGGGTGACAGGTACTATGGCTACACCTTC. The chain uses TRBV6-2 or TRBV6-3 and TRBJ1-2; D is possibly TRBD1 (6 bases). This CDR3 is 15 amino acids long. Trimming pared 6 bases from V and 3 bases from J, leaving 17 bases between. Looked up from germline, CDR1 is MNHEY and CDR2 is SVGEGT.

This clonotype was seen a handful of times. The V and J genes are TRBV12-3 or TRBV12-4 and TRBJ2-3; D remains ambiguous. V was cut by 7 bases and J by 1 base, with 12 bases left in between. The CDR3 consists of 14 residues. The CDR3 coding sequence is TGTGCCAGCACCGATGGGCTTCGCACAGATACGCAGTATTTT. This sequence encodes CASTDGLRTDTQYF.

This clonotype showed up just a few times. This CDR3 is CATRLPGQGYSPLHF. In DNA form, the CDR3 reads TGTGCCACCAGGCTCCCGGGACAGGGGTATTCACCCCTCCACTTT. The rearrangement links TRBV27 to TRBJ1-6; 10 nucleotides align to TRBD1. Germline CDR1 reads MNHEY; CDR2 reads SMNVEV (reference sequence). The CDR3 is 15 amino acids. V dropped 10 bases and J dropped 8; count of bases not matched to a gene: 11.

This clonotype has a handful of counts. The J gene is TRBJ2-2, the V gene TRBV7-2, with TRBD2 matching 7 bases. The ends lost 6 bases at V and 0 bases at J; junction bases unmatched: 4. Germline loops: CDR1 SGHTA, CDR2 FQGNSA. The CDR3 has 15 residues. CDR3 loop: CASRREAPNTGELFF. The CDR3 bases are TGTGCCAGCAGACGGGAGGCCCCGAACACCGGGGAGCTGTTTTTT.

This chain uses TRBV6-1 with TRBJ2-1; 7 bases fit TRBD1. In germline, CDR1 is MNHNS, CDR2 SASEGT. The trim removed 8 bases at V and 0 bases at J, leaving 7 bases unmatched. The CDR3 has 15 amino acids. The DNA for the CDR3 is TGTGCCAGCCGGACCGACAGGGACTCCTACAATGAGCAGTTCTTC. This gives the protein CASRTDRDSYNEQFF.